This T cell receptor (beta chain) stems from a study of PD-1 blockade in mismatch repair-deficient tumors. V lost 0 bases and J 3 bases, leaving 14 bases between the germline ends. Germline CDR1 is MNHEY and CDR2 is SVGAGI. This CDR3 is 16 amino acids long. The assay was immunoSEQ multiplex PCR, and TCRdb's table has in-frame clones only and misses some. The profile shows tens of thousands of clones, 81% of them singletons. The sample in question was peripheral blood, obtained 12 weeks after starting pembrolizumab. The receptor was derived from an adult with mismatch repair-deficient cancer. The gene calls are TRBV6-5 and TRBJ1-1; a possible D gene is TRBD1 (6 bases). CDR3 sequence (DNA): TGTGCCAGCAGTTACTCGCCAGGGGAGTTGGACACTGAAGCTTTCTTT. It encodes CASSYSPGELDTEAFF.